The 31 T cell receptor beta chains below all came from one sample that was sequenced in a study of T-cell memory formation after mild COVID-19. TCRdb analysed the 5' RACE reads with MiXCR anew, one entry per CDR3 protein. In the table there are fewer than 60,000 distinct CDR3 sequences, about a quarter of which are singletons. The specimen sequenced was PBMCs or a T cell subset sorted from them (not recorded which). The receptors derive from a man between 18 and 35 years old who had mild COVID-19 (a few samples of this study predate the infection). Cell type and time point are not known.

This chain links TRBV7-9 with TRBJ1-2; D possibly corresponds to TRBD1 (6 bases). The V end was cut by 4 bases, the J end by 5 bases, with 23 bases between. Germline CDR1 SEHNR, CDR2 FQNEAQ (reference sequence). The length of the CDR3 is 17 residues. CDR3: CASSSPARDIFLYGYTF. CDR3 sequence (DNA): TGTGCCAGCAGCTCTCCCGCCCGGGACATCTTTTTATATGGCTACACCTTC.

The J gene is TRBJ2-3, the V gene TRBV9; 11 bases agree with TRBD1. The germline CDR1 and CDR2 sequences are SGDLS and YYNGEE. The junction had 7 bases not matched to a gene; V was cut back by 3 bases and J by 4 bases. The length of the CDR3 is 16 residues. The CDR3 nucleotides read TGTGCCAGCAGCGCCGGGACAGGGGGGCAGGCAGATACGCAGTATTTT. The encoded protein is CASSAGTGGQADTQYF.

The chain couples TRBV7-2 to TRBJ2-5, with D possibly TRBD1 on 6 matching bases. Between the trimmed V and J ends, which lost 5 bases and 7 bases, there was a span of 14 bases. The length of the CDR3 is 13 residues. The germline gives CDR1 SGHTA, CDR2 FQGNSA. In DNA form, the CDR3 reads TGTGCCAGCAGCCAAGATGGGGGCGCGACCCAGTACTTC. This translates into CASSQDGGATQYF.

This clonotype has just a few counts. The V gene is TRBV28, the J gene TRBJ1-1; TRBD1 is a possible D gene (5 bases). Per germline, CDR1 MDHEN and CDR2 SYDVKM. Trimming stripped 5 bases from V and 3 bases from J, with 16 bases between. The CDR3 extends over 15 amino acids. The CDR3 region has the DNA TGTGCCAGCAGTCCGGGGACCCTGAGGGACACTGAAGCTTTCTTT. Protein product: CASSPGTLRDTEAFF.

The chain links TRBV3-1 to TRBJ1-5; 8 bases map to TRBD1. The ends lost 4 bases at V and 3 bases at J; junction bases unmatched: 2. This CDR3 region has 14 residues. Germline V gene lookup returns CDR1 LGHDT and CDR2 YNNKEL (reference sequence). The chain's CDR3 is CASSLTGANQPQHF. The CDR3 coding sequence is TGTGCCAGCAGCCTGACAGGGGCCAATCAGCCCCAGCATTTT. Variable domain in full (rest from reference TRBV3-1 and TRBJ1-5): DTAVSQTPKYLVTQMGNDKSIKCEQNLGHDTMYWYKQDSKKFLKIMFSYNNKELIINETVPNRFSPKSPDKAHLNLHINSLELGDSAVYFCASSLTGANQPQHFGDGTRLSIL.

This clonotype was observed a few times. The chain combines TRBV6-5 with TRBJ2-1; tentative D call: TRBD2 (7 bases). CDR1 and CDR2 (germline): MNHEY, SVGAGI. With 2 bases removed from V and 3 bases from J, the gap between germline ends came to 11 bases. The CDR3 sequence is 15 residues long. CDR3 sequence: CASSYRGGFYNEQFF. The CDR3 region has the DNA TGTGCCAGCAGTTACAGGGGGGGATTCTACAATGAGCAGTTCTTC.

This clonotype was counted between two and nine times. The chain is built from TRBV7-6 and TRBJ2-2, with TRBD2 identical over 8 bases. The CDR3 loop spans 15 amino acids. The germline CDR1 and CDR2 sequences are SGHVS and FNYEAQ. The V gene end was trimmed by 2 bases and the J gene end by 8 bases; junction bases not matched to a gene: 7. The CDR3 bases are TGTGCCAGCAGCTTACAAGAGCGGGGGCCGGGGGAGCTGTTTTTT. Amino acids: CASSLQERGPGELFF. Combining the CDR3 with reference TRBV7-6 and TRBJ2-2 gives the whole variable domain GAGVSQSPRYKVTKRGQDVALRCDPISGHVSLYWYRQALGQGPEFLTYFNYEAQQDKSGLPNDRFSAERPEGSISTLTIQRTEQRDSAMYRCASSLQERGPGELFFGEGSRLTVL.

This clonotype was counted between two and nine times. The chain couples TRBV4-1 to TRBJ2-7, with a tentative D call TRBD1 (6 bases). Germline-derived CDR1 and CDR2 are MGHRA and YSYEKL. Trimming cost V 3 bases and J 2 bases, with 11 bases left between them. This CDR3 is 14 amino acids long. This chain's CDR3 is CASSQRTATYEQYF. CDR3 DNA: TGCGCCAGCAGCCAGAGGACAGCGACCTACGAGCAGTACTTC.

This clonotype was observed a single time. The chain uses TRBV5-1 and TRBJ1-1; 11 nucleotides match TRBD1. Germline trimming cut 2 bases from V and 3 bases from J; bases unmatched to any gene: 6. CDR1 SGHRS and CDR2 YFSETQ come from the germline V gene. The length of the CDR3 is 16 residues. CDR3 region: CASSFGTGGLDTEAFF. CDR3 coding DNA: TGCGCCAGCAGCTTCGGGACAGGGGGATTGGACACTGAAGCTTTCTTT.

CDR3 amino acids: CASSVEAKETQYF. The CDR3, as DNA: TGTGCCAGCAGTGTAGAGGCAAAAGAGACCCAGTACTTC. The chain couples TRBV2 to TRBJ2-5; no definite D call. Deletions cut 4 bases from V and 3 bases from J, with 9 bases between. Germline assignment: CDR1 SNHLY and CDR2 FYNNEI. The CDR3 spans 13 residues.

V gene TRBV19 combines with J gene TRBJ1-2; D unresolved. The CDR3 covers 14 residues. V was shortened by 0 bases and J by 3 bases, with 8 bases between the two germline ends. Germline loops: CDR1 LNHDA, CDR2 SQIVND (reference sequence). The CDR3 DNA sequence: TGTGCCAGTAGTATAGATGCTGGACACTATGGCTACACCTTC. This encodes CASSIDAGHYGYTF.

As to this clonotype: The junction shows a germline mismatch at one end, possibly a read error. The chain recombines TRBV29-1 with TRBJ1-2; D gene ambiguous. The CDR3 extends over 10 amino acids. Germline-derived CDR1 and CDR2 are SQVTM and ANQGSEA. As DNA, the CDR3 is TGCAGCGTTGAGCTCGGGCCCGGCGGCTTC. Its translation is CSVELGPGGF.

This clonotype has more than one count but fewer than ten. The rearrangement joins TRBV10-3 to TRBJ2-3; D unclear. CDR1 is ENHRY and CDR2 is SYGVKD in the germline V gene. The CDR3 consists of 13 residues. Trimming removed 4 bases at V and 0 bases at J, with 5 bases between. CDR3 DNA sequence: TGTGCCATCAGTGGCGGAAGCACAGATACGCAGTATTTT. This sequence encodes CAISGGSTDTQYF.

This clonotype showed up just a few times. J is TRBJ2-1 and V is TRBV4-2; D is uncertain. The V gene lost 0 bases and the J gene lost 4 bases, with 16 bases spanning the gap. The CDR3 loop spans 17 amino acids. Germline CDR1 reads LGHNA; CDR2 reads YNFKEQ. This CDR3 reads CASSQEDMMQIYNEQFF. The CDR3 DNA reads as TGTGCCAGCAGCCAAGAAGATATGATGCAGATATACAATGAGCAGTTCTTC.

The chain joins TRBV5-1 to TRBJ2-7; 10 bases agree with TRBD1. The CDR3 consists of 14 residues. V shed 4 bases, J shed 5 bases, and the junction held 6 bases outside the gene matches. Germline V gene data show CDR1 as SGHRS and CDR2 as YFSETQ. This chain's CDR3 is CASSAGTGVNEQYF. The CDR3 region has the DNA TGCGCCAGCAGCGCAGGGACAGGGGTCAACGAGCAGTACTTC.

This clonotype occurred a few times. This rearrangement joins TRBV7-9 to TRBJ2-7, with 8 positions matching TRBD2. The CDR3 is 11 residues long. The germline CDR1 and CDR2 sequences are SEHNR and FQNEAQ (reference sequence). V lost 6 bases and J lost 6; bases outside the gene matches: 1. The CDR3 DNA is TGTGCCAGCAGGCGGGGGGTCGAGCAGTACTTC. The encoded protein is CASRRGVEQYF. Full variable domain (missing parts from reference TRBV7-9 and TRBJ2-7): DTGVSQNPRHKITKRGQNVTFRCDPISEHNRLYWYRQTLGQGPEFLTYFQNEAQLEKSRLLSDRFSAERPKGSFSTLEIQRTEQGDSAMYLCASRRGVEQYFGPGTRLTVT.

J is TRBJ2-3 and V is TRBV9; TRBD2 agrees at 9 bases. Germline lookup yields CDR1 SGDLS and CDR2 YYNGEE. Trimming removed 3 bases from V and 2 bases from J; junction bases left unmatched: 10. This CDR3 spans 17 amino acids. The CDR3 reads CASSASSGTSPTDTQYF. The CDR3 DNA is TGTGCCAGCAGCGCTTCTTCCGGGACTAGCCCCACAGATACGCAGTATTTT.

The rearrangement joins TRBV5-5 to TRBJ2-7; the D is unclear. CDR1 is SGHKS and CDR2 is YYEKEE in the germline V gene (reference sequence). V was trimmed by 4 bases and J by 1 base, leaving 6 bases between them. CDR3 length: 12 residues. CDR3 bases: TGTGCCAGCAGCCCTGTGTCCTACGAGCAGTACTTC. It translates to CASSPVSYEQYF.

J is TRBJ2-7 and V is TRBV6-2 or TRBV6-3; 9 nucleotides match TRBD1. V trimming: 4 bases; J trimming: 5 bases; junction bases outside the gene matches: 9. This CDR3 has 15 residues. The germline gives CDR1 MNHEY, CDR2 SVGEGT. The CDR3 is CASSSTGTGFHEQYF. CDR3 DNA: TGTGCCAGCAGTTCCACCGGGACAGGGTTCCACGAGCAGTACTTC.

This chain connects TRBV29-1 to TRBJ2-3; D is undetermined. This CDR3 is 12 amino acids long. Trimming took off 3 bases at V and 5 bases at J, with 9 bases between the two ends. Germline CDR1 and CDR2: SQVTM and ANQGSEA. The CDR3 sequence is CSVDLDGDTQYF. DNA for the CDR3: TGCAGCGTTGATCTTGACGGAGATACGCAGTATTTT.

V usage is TRBV6-5 and J usage is TRBJ2-5; D not certain. The germline V gene encodes CDR1 MNHEY and CDR2 SVGAGI. V lost 0 bases to trimming and J lost 1 base, with 9 bases between them. There are 15 residues in the CDR3. CDR3 protein: CASSYSLRTQETQYF. CDR3 in DNA: TGTGCCAGCAGTTACTCTCTCAGGACCCAAGAGACCCAGTACTTC.

The CDR3 loop reads CASSYVGSYEQYV. The DNA for the CDR3 is TGTGCCAGCAGTTACGTAGGGAGCTACGAGCAGTACGTC. V is TRBV6-2 or TRBV6-3 and J is TRBJ2-7; perhaps TRBD2 as D (5 bases). Germline V gives CDR1 MNHEY, CDR2 SVGEGT. The V end was cut by 2 bases, the J end by 3 bases, with 8 bases between. The CDR3 sequence is 13 residues long.

This clonotype was counted only a few times. The genes are TRBV10-3 and TRBJ2-5, with 9 bases fitting TRBD2. CDR1 is ENHRY, CDR2 SYGVKD, per germline. CDR3 length: 14 residues. V trimming: 5 bases; J trimming: 0 bases; junction bases outside the gene matches: 1. CDR3 in amino acids: CAISPSGDQETQYF. In DNA form, the CDR3 reads TGTGCCATCAGTCCTAGCGGGGACCAAGAGACCCAGTACTTC.

This clonotype has a single count. The chain has TRBV29-1 and TRBJ2-5; no reliable D call. CDR3 length: 12 residues. Deletions cut 3 bases from V and 3 bases from J, with 8 bases between. In germline, CDR1 is SQVTM, CDR2 ANQGSEA. CDR3 bases: TGCAGCGTTGAGCTTTGGGAAGAGACCCAGTACTTC. Protein sequence: CSVELWEETQYF. Supplemented by reference TRBV29-1 and TRBJ2-5, the full variable domain reads SAVISQKPSRDICQRGTSLTIQCQVDSQVTMMFWYRQQPGQSLTLIATANQGSEATYESGFVIDKFPISRPNLTFSTLTVSNMSPEDSSIYLCSVELWEETQYFGPGTRLLVL.

This chain connects TRBV20-1 to TRBJ1-2, with D perhaps matching TRBD1 (5 bases). The CDR3 runs 12 residues. The germline V gene encodes CDR1 DFQATT and CDR2 SNEGSKA (reference sequence). The CDR3 here is CRSMGPNYGYTF. CDR3 sequence (DNA): TGCAGGTCAATGGGGCCAAACTATGGCTACACCTTC.

The chain joins TRBV5-6 to TRBJ2-7; D perhaps matches TRBD1 (6 bases). The ends were cut back, 2 bases at V and 2 bases at J, with 14 bases in the middle. Germline values: CDR1 SGHDT, CDR2 YYEEEE. This CDR3 is built from 15 residues. Here the CDR3 reads CASSFWQGIPYEQYV. The CDR3 DNA reads TGTGCCAGCAGCTTCTGGCAGGGGATCCCCTACGAGCAGTACGTC.

This clonotype was recorded a few times. The chain recombines TRBV4-3 with TRBJ2-1; no clear D gene. Germline V gene data show CDR1 as LGHNA and CDR2 as YSLEER. The CDR3 runs 14 residues. The V gene lost 4 bases and the J gene lost 4 bases, with 11 bases spanning the gap. This chain's CDR3 is CASSPRTVYNEQFF. The CDR3 coding sequence is TGCGCCAGCAGCCCCCGGACGGTTTACAATGAGCAGTTCTTC.

The chain employs TRBV4-3 and TRBJ2-1; D is perhaps TRBD1 (5 bases). This CDR3 is built from 18 residues. Looked up from germline, CDR1 is LGHNA and CDR2 is YSLEER. Trimming removed 0 bases from V and 7 bases from J, with 22 bases in between. Here the CDR3 reads CASSQDRNSGAQLNEQFF. In nucleotides, the CDR3 is TGCGCCAGCAGCCAAGATAGGAATAGTGGGGCACAGCTAAATGAGCAGTTCTTC.

The genes are TRBV7-2 and TRBJ2-1; the D gene could be TRBD1 or TRBD2 (5 bases each). CDR3 length: 15 residues. Germline assignment: CDR1 SGHTA and CDR2 FQGNSA. V gave up 3 bases and J gave up 6 bases, with 15 bases separating them. In DNA form, the CDR3 reads TGTGCCAGCAGCTTGGGGGTAGTACTTCCCAATGAGCAGTTCTTC. Translated, it gives CASSLGVVLPNEQFF.

The chain carries TRBV6-2 or TRBV6-3 and TRBJ2-1; 10 bases align to TRBD2. The length of the CDR3 is 17 residues. After removal of 2 bases from V and 3 bases from J, the junction contained 7 bases not matched to a gene. Germline CDR1 and CDR2: MNHEY and SVGEGT. CDR3 amino acids: CASSYGLAGENYNEQFF. CDR3 bases: TGTGCCAGCAGTTACGGGCTAGCGGGGGAAAACTACAATGAGCAGTTCTTC.

This chain joins TRBV9 and TRBJ2-6; a possible D gene is TRBD2 (6 bases). Germline values: CDR1 SGDLS, CDR2 YYNGEE. This CDR3 spans 17 amino acids. Trimming removed 0 bases at V and 4 bases at J, with 14 bases between. The CDR3 DNA reads as TGTGCCAGCAGCGTAGTGGGGGGTCCGGGAGGGGCCAACGTCCTGACTTTC. It specifies CASSVVGGPGGANVLTF.